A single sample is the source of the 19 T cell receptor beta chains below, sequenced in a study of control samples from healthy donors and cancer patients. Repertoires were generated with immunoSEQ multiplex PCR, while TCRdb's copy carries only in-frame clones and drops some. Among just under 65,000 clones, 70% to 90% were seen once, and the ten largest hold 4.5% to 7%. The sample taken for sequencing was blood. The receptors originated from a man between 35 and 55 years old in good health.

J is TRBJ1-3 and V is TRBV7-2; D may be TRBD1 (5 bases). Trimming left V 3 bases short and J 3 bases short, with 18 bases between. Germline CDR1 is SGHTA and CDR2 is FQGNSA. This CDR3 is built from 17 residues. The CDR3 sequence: CASSFAVGGNHGNTIYF. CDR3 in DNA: TGTGCCAGCAGCTTTGCAGTGGGGGGAAATCATGGAAACACCATATATTTT.

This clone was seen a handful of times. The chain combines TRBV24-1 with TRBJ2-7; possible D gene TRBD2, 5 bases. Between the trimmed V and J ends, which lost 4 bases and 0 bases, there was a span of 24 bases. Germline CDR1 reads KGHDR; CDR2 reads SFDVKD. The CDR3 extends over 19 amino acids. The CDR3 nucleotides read TGTGCCACCAGTGAATCCAAGACACTGACGGACTTAAGCTCCTACGAGCAGTACTTC. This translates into CATSESKTLTDLSSYEQYF.

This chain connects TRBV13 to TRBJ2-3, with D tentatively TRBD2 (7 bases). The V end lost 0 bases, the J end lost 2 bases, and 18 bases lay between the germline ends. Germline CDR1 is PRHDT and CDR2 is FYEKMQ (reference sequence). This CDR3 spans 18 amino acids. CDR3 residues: CASSLGEYRGAFTDTQYF. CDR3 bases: TGTGCCAGCAGCTTAGGCGAATATCGGGGGGCTTTCACAGATACGCAGTATTTT. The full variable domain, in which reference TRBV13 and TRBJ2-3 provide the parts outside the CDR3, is AAGVIQSPRHLIKEKRETATLKCYPIPRHDTVYWYQQGPGQDPQFLISFYEKMQSDKGSIPDRFSAQQFSDYHSELNMSSLELGDSALYFCASSLGEYRGAFTDTQYFGPGTRLTVL.

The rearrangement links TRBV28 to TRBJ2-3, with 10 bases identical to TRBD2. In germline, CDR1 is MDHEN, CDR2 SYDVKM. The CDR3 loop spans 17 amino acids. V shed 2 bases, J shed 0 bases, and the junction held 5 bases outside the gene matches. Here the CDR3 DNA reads TGTGCCAGCAGTTTAATAGCGGGGGGCGTTAGCACAGATACGCAGTATTTT. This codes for CASSLIAGGVSTDTQYF.

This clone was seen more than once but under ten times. CDR3 sequence: CASSSKKGEGYEQYF. In DNA, the CDR3 is TGTGCCAGCAGCTCAAAGAAAGGGGAGGGTTACGAGCAGTACTTC. The chain employs TRBV21-1 and TRBJ2-7; TRBD2 reflects the table's D call only, with no check against the DNA. TRBV21-1 is a documented pseudogene. The length of the CDR3 is 15 residues.

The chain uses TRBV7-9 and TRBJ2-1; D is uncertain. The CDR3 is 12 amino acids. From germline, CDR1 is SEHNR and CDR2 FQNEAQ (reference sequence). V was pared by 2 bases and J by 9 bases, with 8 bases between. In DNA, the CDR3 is TGTGCCAGCAGCTTATTTGGAAGTGAGCAGTTCTTC. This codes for CASSLFGSEQFF.

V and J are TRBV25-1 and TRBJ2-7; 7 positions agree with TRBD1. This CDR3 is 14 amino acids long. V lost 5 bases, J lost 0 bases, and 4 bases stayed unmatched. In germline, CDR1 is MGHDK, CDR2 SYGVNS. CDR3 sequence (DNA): TGTGCCAGCAGTCCACAGGGGAGCTCCTACGAGCAGTACTTC. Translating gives CASSPQGSSYEQYF.

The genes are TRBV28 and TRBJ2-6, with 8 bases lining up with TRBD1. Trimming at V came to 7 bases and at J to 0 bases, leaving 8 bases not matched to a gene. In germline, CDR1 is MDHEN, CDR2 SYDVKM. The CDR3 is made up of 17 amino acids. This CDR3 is CASKQGRGPSGANVLTF. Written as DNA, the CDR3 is TGTGCCAGCAAACAAGGCAGGGGGCCCTCTGGGGCCAACGTCCTGACTTTC.

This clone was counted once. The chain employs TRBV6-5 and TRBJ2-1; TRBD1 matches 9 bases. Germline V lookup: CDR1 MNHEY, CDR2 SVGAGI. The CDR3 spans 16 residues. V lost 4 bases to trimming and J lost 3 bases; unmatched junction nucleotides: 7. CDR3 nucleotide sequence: TGTGCCAGCAGTTTTATGGACAGGGGAAGCTACAATGAGCAGTTCTTC. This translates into CASSFMDRGSYNEQFF.

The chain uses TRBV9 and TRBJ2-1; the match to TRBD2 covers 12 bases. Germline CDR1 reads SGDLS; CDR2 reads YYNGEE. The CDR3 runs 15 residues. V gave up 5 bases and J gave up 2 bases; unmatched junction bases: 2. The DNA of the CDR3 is TGTGCCAGCAGTGCTAGCGGGAGGGCCTACAATGAGCAGTTCTTC. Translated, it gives CASSASGRAYNEQFF.

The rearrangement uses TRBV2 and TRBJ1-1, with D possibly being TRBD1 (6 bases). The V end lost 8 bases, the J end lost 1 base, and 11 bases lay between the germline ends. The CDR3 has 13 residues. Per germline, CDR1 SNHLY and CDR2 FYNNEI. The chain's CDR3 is CASRTGPNTEAFF. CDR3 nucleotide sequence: TGTGCCAGCCGCACAGGGCCGAACACTGAAGCTTTCTTT.

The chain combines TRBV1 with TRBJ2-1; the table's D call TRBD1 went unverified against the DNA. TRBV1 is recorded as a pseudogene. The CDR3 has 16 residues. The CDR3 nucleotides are TGCACCAGCAGCCAAGATGAAGGGACAGAGTACAATGAGCAGTTCTTC. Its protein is CTSSQDEGTEYNEQFF.

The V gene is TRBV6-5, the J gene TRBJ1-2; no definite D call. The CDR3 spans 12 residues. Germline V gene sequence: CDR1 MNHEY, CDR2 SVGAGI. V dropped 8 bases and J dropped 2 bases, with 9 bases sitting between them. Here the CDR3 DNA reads TGTGCCAGCCTTGGGCCAAACTATGGCTACACCTTC. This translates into CASLGPNYGYTF.

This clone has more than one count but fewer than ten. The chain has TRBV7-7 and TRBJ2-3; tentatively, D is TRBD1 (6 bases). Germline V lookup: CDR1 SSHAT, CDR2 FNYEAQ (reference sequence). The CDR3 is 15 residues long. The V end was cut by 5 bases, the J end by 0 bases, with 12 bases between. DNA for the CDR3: TGTGCCAGCAGCCCCCAGGACAGCAGCACAGATACGCAGTATTTT. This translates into CASSPQDSSTDTQYF. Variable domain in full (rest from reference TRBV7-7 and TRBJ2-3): GAGVSQSPRYKVTKRGQDVTLRCDPISSHATLYWYQQALGQGPEFLTYFNYEAQPDKSGLPSDRFSAERPEGSISTLTIQRTEQRDSAMYRCASSPQDSSTDTQYFGPGTRLTVL.

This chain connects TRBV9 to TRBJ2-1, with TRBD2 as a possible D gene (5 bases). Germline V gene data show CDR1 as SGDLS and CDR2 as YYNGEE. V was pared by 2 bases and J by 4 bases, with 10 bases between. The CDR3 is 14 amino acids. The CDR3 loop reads CASSVDLSYNEQFF. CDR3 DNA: TGTGCCAGCAGCGTGGACTTGAGTTACAATGAGCAGTTCTTC.

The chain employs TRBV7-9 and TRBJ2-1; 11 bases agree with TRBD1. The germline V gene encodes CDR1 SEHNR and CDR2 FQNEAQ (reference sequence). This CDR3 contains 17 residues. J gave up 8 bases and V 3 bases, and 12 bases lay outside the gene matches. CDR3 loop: CASSFFRGQGVKDEQFF. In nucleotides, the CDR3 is TGTGCCAGCAGCTTTTTTCGGGGACAGGGGGTTAAAGATGAGCAGTTCTTC.

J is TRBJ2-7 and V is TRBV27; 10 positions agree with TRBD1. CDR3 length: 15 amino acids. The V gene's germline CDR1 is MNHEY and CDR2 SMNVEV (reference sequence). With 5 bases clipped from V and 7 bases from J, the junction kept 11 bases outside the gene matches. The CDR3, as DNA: TGTGCCAGCAGTAGTAGGACAGGGGGTAAAGGAGAGCAGTACTTC. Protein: CASSSRTGGKGEQYF.

CDR3: CASSEYAGAYEQYF. For the CDR3, the DNA is TGTGCCAGCAGTGAATACGCAGGGGCCTACGAGCAGTACTTC. The chain combines TRBV25-1 with TRBJ2-7, with a possible D match to TRBD1 (6 bases). Germline loops: CDR1 MGHDK, CDR2 SYGVNS. The CDR3 is made up of 14 amino acids. V lost 0 bases and J lost 2, with 8 bases in between.

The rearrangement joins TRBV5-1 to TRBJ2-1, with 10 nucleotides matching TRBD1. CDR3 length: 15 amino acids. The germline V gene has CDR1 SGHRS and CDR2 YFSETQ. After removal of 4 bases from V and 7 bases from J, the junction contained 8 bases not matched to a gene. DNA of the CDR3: TGCGCCAGCAGCGGAGGACAGGGGGACAGGAATGAGCAGTTCTTC. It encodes CASSGGQGDRNEQFF.